This note documents a single T cell receptor beta chain sequence. Its antigen is still unknown. This specimen comes from a study of blood T cells in healthy people across ages. Broader study findings: The diversity estimates, figures obtained from one million T cells, were considered underestimates. What prevented conclusive comparison of naive and antigen-experienced cells was that PBMCs were unsorted.

The germline V gene has CDR1 LGHDT and CDR2 YNNKEL (reference sequence). This CDR3 has 16 amino acids. V was shortened by 0 bases and J by 10 bases, with 19 bases between the two germline ends. A J-beta primer mix and a sample-barcoded 5' primer were used in a second PCR of about 7 to 12 cycles. Using its own MiXCR run on the 5' RACE reads, TCRdb lists one record per CDR3 protein. The sample contains 540,000 or so distinct CDR3 sequences, 40% to 50% of which appear only once. PBMCs, at least 6 million per sample, were isolated. The total RNA that was extracted per sample amounted to at least 5 micrograms.

The sample consisted of blood. The receptor's source is an elderly man in good health. V gene TRBV3-1 combines with J gene TRBJ2-1; tentatively, D is TRBD2 (6 bases). Written as DNA, the CDR3 is TGTGCCAGCAGCCAAGATTCCTGGCGGGAAACGGGGGAGCAGTTCTTC. The encoded protein is CASSQDSWRETGEQFF.